This record concerns one TCR beta chain sequence. Its antigen is not yet known. Base qualities are missing; no much larger clone stands one base away. Receptor libraries were prepared by RACE. Instrument on record: NextSeq 500. During library preparation, unique molecular identifiers were attached to individual cDNA molecules so that TCRs could be counted in a quantitative, reproducible way. The study's processing was this. A median of roughly 99,000 TCRs per sample was observed, with a range of about 23,224 to 690,600. The Decombinator software suite was used to annotate V, J and CDR3 in the TCR reads. For PS versus PT1 abundance plots, all samples were subsampled to the same number of TCRs (28,000). TCRs were defined as expanded if absent before sensitization and observed at least eight times at the 2-week time point. TCRdb reprocessing: public reads trimmed at Q25 with fastp, clones called with MiXCR, in-frame beta chains kept. Identical CDR3 protein sequences are pooled into one entry, listed with their most common genes and DNA. Here the V and J calls rest on TCRdb's processing, not on the authors' analysis. The table for this sample lists approximately 52,000 distinct CDR3 sequences; 11% of them were counted only once. The ten top clones hold about 1.8% of the sample.

These data are taken from a study of human T cells and chemical hapten exposure (dated by TCRdb to the early 2020s). Looking at the study overall: For sensitization, 2% DPC in acetone was applied to a 2 cm by 2 cm area of upper inner arm skin. Patch testing was performed on the upper back with Finn chambers containing 0.01% DPC, and the patch tests were scored after 6 days according to International Contact Dermatitis Research Group standards. Most of the patients in the cohort were female, and the cohort covered alopecia areata with under or over 50% scalp involvement, alopecia totalis and alopecia universalis. Libraries were pooled for sequencing, and variation in per-sample TCR yields was attributed mainly to small differences in library volumes within the pool. The study tracked peripheral blood TCR repertoire changes in vivo during primary and secondary sensitization to the hapten diphenylcyclopropenone (DPC) in alopecia patients. Throughout the roughly 25-week study period, patients were also given weekly therapeutic DPC doses on the scalp. From each blood RNA sample, both TCR alpha and TCR beta chains were sequenced. About 28 alopecia patients gave blood for TCR sequencing at one to four time points (pre-sensitization, 2, 6 and 24 weeks). Patient blood was sampled pre-sensitization (week 0) and at 2, 6 and about 24 weeks after DPC sensitization. Study-wide conclusions, independent of this receptor: A positive correlation was found between the number of PT1 expanded TCRs and patch test score, with significance reached at thresholds 8, 16 and 32 but not 4. No change with DPC sensitization was found in the number of TCRs above 1 in 1000 frequency, and no evidence of global repertoire structure alterations was found. Because all patients had alopecia, a presumed autoimmune disease, the immune response of the patients might differ from that of healthy individuals. After repeated subsampling, the strength of the expansion versus patch-test correlation and the threshold at which it became significant changed. Expanded TCRs formed significantly more large CDR3 similarity clusters than pre-sensitization or healthy control sets, consistent with antigen-driven responses.

Per the germline V gene, MDHEN is the CDR1 and SYDVKM is the CDR2. The CDR3 has 15 amino acids, counting the end cysteine and phenylalanine. Of the read, only the CDR3 DNA is kept; its 45 bases are in frame from base 1. V and J lose 5 bases and 1 base, and a span of 15 bases separates them. This sample's time point label indicates: patch test 1, 2 weeks after DPC sensitization. What this sample's treatment or condition label stands for: therapeutic diphenylcyclopropenone sensitization with weekly scalp DPC. Total RNA was extracted from unfractionated whole blood collected in Tempus Blood RNA tubes. At each patch-test visit, blood was drawn before the patch test was applied. Patients were eligible if aged 18 to 70, diagnosed with alopecia and judged suitable for DPC therapy, and pregnant patients were excluded.

The specimen was whole blood, collected in connection with sensitization to the hapten diphenylcyclopropenone (DPC). The chain was built from TRBV28 and TRBJ2-7; TRBD2 is perhaps the D gene, given 7 matching bases. This clonotype originated in a woman in her forties with alopecia areata. Some clones in this sample may be carry-over from other donors' samples. The CDR3 loop reads CASSRGGAGSYEQYF. The DNA reads as follows: TGTGCCAGCAGTCGCGGGGGCGCGGGGTCCTACGAGCAGTACTTC.